This T cell receptor beta chain comes out of a study of pediatric ulcerative colitis. Concerning this clone: Its antigen is unidentified.

Sequenced by immunoSEQ multiplex PCR; TCRdb stores in-frame clones only, minus some. The sample has fewer than 45,000 clones; less than 90% are singletons. Study-wide results and caveats: Rectal repertoires separated controls, mild-moderate and acute severe colitis. Compared with controls, ulcerative colitis showed greater blood-rectum clone sharing.

Germline CDR1 is MNHNS and CDR2 is SASEGT. CDR3 length equals 14 residues. V lost 4 bases to trimming and J lost 6 bases; unmatched junction nucleotides: 5. Sequenced: blood. The chain employs TRBV6-1 and TRBJ2-4; 8 bases are shared with TRBD1. The receptor was derived from a girl under 18 with moderate ulcerative colitis. This CDR3 is CASSGSGGANIQYF. In DNA form, the CDR3 reads TGTGCCAGCAGTGGGTCAGGGGGCGCAAACATTCAGTACTTC.